This TCR beta chain was documented in a study of cytomegalovirus exposure and HLA in healthy donors. General study points: Cytomegalovirus-associated status was assigned to 150 to 200 TCR beta chains. A later look showed TCR association rates differing by HLA locus, highest for DRB1 and lowest for HLA-C.

With 60 Vbeta and 13 Jbeta primers, the PCR was carried out. Profiled with immunoSEQ multiplex PCR; TCRdb holds only in-frame clones, not every one. The sample yields some 180,000 clones, under 85% seen once. This clone appeared a single time. The target antigen is unknown. The V gene lost 5 bases and the J gene lost 0 bases, with 17 bases spanning the gap. Germline loops: CDR1 SGHTA, CDR2 FQGTGA. The CDR3 covers 16 residues. Sequenced sample: PBMCs. The genes are TRBV7-3 and TRBJ2-7; weak D call: TRBD1 (6 bases). The receptor was derived from a male donor in good health and CMV-seronegative. CDR3 region: CASSLNPGRGSYEQYF. The CDR3 coding sequence is TGTGCCAGCAGCCTCAACCCGGGCAGGGGCTCCTACGAGCAGTACTTC.